This entry concerns a single TCR beta chain. The antigen is undetermined. Within the sample, other DNA sequences also encode this same CDR3. These data originate in a study of vaccination effects on CD4 cells after COVID-19. The data were produced by immunoSEQ multiplex PCR, yet TCRdb's version contains in-frame clones alone and is incomplete. The sample includes 20,000 to 25,000 clones, approximately 73% of them seen just once. This CDR3 comprises 14 residues. Per germline, CDR1 SGDLS and CDR2 YYNGEE. Deletions cut 2 bases from V and 4 bases from J, with 10 bases between. Prior to sequencing, the ViraFEST assay stimulated PBMC with viral peptide pools, which expanded the antigen-specific CD4+ T cells. Following culture for more than 9 days, CD4+ T cells were isolated.

The V and J genes are TRBV9 and TRBJ1-5; D is unclear. The sequencing used CD4+ T cells from PBMCs cultured with HCoV-229E spike peptides, collected before COVID-19 vaccination. The receptor was derived from a human donor who received a COVID-19 vaccine. The chain's CDR3 is CASSVGYSNQPQHF. CDR3 nucleotide sequence: TGTGCCAGCAGCGTGGGGTATTCTAATCAGCCCCAGCATTTT.